This TCR beta chain was found in a study of T cells in tuberculosis (dated by TCRdb to the late 2010s). The study in broad terms: In the study, CD1B tetramers and high-throughput TCR immunosequencing were combined to characterize T cells specific for the mycobacterial lipid antigen glucose monomycolate (GMM). With approximately 11 people per group, a South African clinical cohort compared IGRA-negative adolescents, IGRA-positive adolescents with latent tuberculosis, and adults with active tuberculosis. Study-level results and caveats: Which clinical samples got chosen depended on the availability of cryopreserved specimens, and the active tuberculosis cases were adults, whereas the controls were adolescents. A classifier using the diverse GMM-specific repertoire reached roughly 89% accuracy (AUROC around 0.9), compared with about 63% accuracy using GEM motif frequencies. Compared with IGRA-negative controls, TCR-alpha repertoires from active tuberculosis had smaller mean NN-distances to GMM-specific TCRs, which suggests clonal expansion of these TCRs. The smaller NN-distances were partly driven by shorter CDR3-alpha lengths in active tuberculosis patients, and the difference for TCR-beta did not reach statistical significance.

TCR libraries were generated with the immunoSEQ multiplex PCR assay, using TCR-beta and/or TCR-alpha/delta assays for each sample. Amplified TCR libraries were sequenced on the Illumina high-throughput platform. Concerning the study's data processing: Clustering and dimensionality reduction were performed using pairwise TCRdist distances among GMM-specific receptors from ex vivo sorted or in vitro expanded T cells. Each clinical repertoire was scored by mean NN-distance, the average TCRdist to the nearest 10% of tetramer-positive reference sequences. GEM TCR motif frequency was computed as the fraction of unique TCRs matching known GEM sequences by V/J usage and CDR3 length. Linear discriminant analysis with leave-one-out cross-validation, implemented in scikit-learn, was used to classify active tuberculosis. Drawn from immuneACCESS, this table holds only the in-frame rearrangements with V and J called that TCRdb kept. Clones are partly lost; checked studies trace under half to an unresolved V gene and leave the rest unexplained. That table supplies the V and J calls and clone size; D and trimming were determined from the DNA. This sample comprises 35,000 to 55,000 clones, around 96% of them detected only once. The ten largest clones take up around 7% of the sample.

With regard to this clone: The clone's antigen remains unknown. One base away there is no much larger clone; base qualities are not given.

At study entry, adolescents were screened for latent tuberculosis infection using a tuberculin skin test and the QuantiFERON-TB GOLD In-Tube IGRA. Immunosequencing was performed on unsorted cryopreserved PBMC and covered roughly 100,000 T cells per clinical donor on average. Eleven high schools in the Worcester region of the Western Cape, South Africa, served as enrollment sites for adolescents aged 12 to 18 years. Approximately 10 adolescents infected with M. tuberculosis and around 10 uninfected adolescents were chosen and matched for age and sex. PBMC from adolescents were isolated by density centrifugation from freshly drawn heparinized blood and then cryopreserved. The CDR3 measures 14 amino acids from cysteine to phenylalanine. CDR3 DNA is the only sequence kept; it has 42 bases, read in frame from the first base. After removal of 6 bases from V and 2 bases from J, the junction retains 7 bases not matched to a gene. Taken from the germline V gene, the CDR1 and CDR2 loops are MNHNS and SASEGT.

The origin of this receptor is a donor aged 5 to 30 with latent tuberculosis or without tuberculosis infection. The rearranged segments are TRBV6-1 and TRBJ2-7, with 7 central nucleotides matching TRBD1. The sequenced material came from PBMCs. The DNA reads as follows: TGTGCCAGCAGAGCTCAGGGGGAAACCTACGAGCAGTACTTC. This gives the protein CASRAQGETYEQYF.